The clone carrying this TCR beta chain was seen once. What it binds is not known. A much larger clone differs by one base, so this may be a read error. This specimen includes other DNA sequences encoding the same CDR3. Every patient was untreated before thyroid surgery. The data were obtained in a study of metastatic and nonmetastatic thyroid tumors. On the study more broadly: Samples came from malignant and benign thyroid patients, and repertoires were compared across blood and tumor or nodule tissue. Study-level results: TCR beta diversity was reportedly significantly higher in malignant thyroid tumors than benign nodules, in blood and tumor.

Source study methods: Built for papillary thyroid cancer, a distant-metastasis classifier drew on CDR3 differences across clinicopathological groups. TCRdb ran MiXCR on the PCR reads. None of the V and J calls come from the authors' own analysis; TCRdb made them. Counted here are approximately 15,000 clones, 24% occurring once; the ten biggest clones make up under 9.5%. The receptor comes from a female donor with papillary thyroid cancer or a benign thyroid nodule (not recorded which). Some clones in this sample may be carry-over from other donors' samples. The sequenced material came from tumor tissue.

CDR3 nucleotides: TGTGCCAGCAGCTCTAGCGGGAGCCGTCAAGAGACCCAGTACTTC. Its translation is CASSSSGSRQETQYF. This chain joins TRBV5-4 and TRBJ2-5, with 10 bases lining up with TRBD2. This CDR3 spans 15 amino acids. Trimming cost V 3 bases and J 2 bases; bases outside gene matches: 4. Germline V gene sequence: CDR1 SGHNT, CDR2 YYREEE (reference sequence).